One T cell receptor (beta chain) is described in this entry. Antigen specificity is unknown. Researchers ran the PCR with 60 Vbeta and 13 Jbeta primers. Using immunoSEQ multiplex PCR, the repertoire was profiled, and TCRdb retains in-frame clones only, with some absent. The sample contains roughly 200,000 clones, around 78% of which appear only once. These data belong to a study of cytomegalovirus exposure and HLA in healthy donors. General study results and limits: A later analysis reportedly found fewer N-insertions in an Asian-associated ancestry cluster than the roughly 670-donor mean. Most subjects had HLA-A and HLA-B alleles reportedly predicted accurately by TCR beta sequences. Exclusion applied to some V segments, including TRBV6-2 and TRBV6-3, as they were indistinguishable. Most TCR sequences were seen very rarely across donors, but some public TCRs occurred in many.

The CDR3 runs to 16 residues. The sequencing sample was made of PBMCs. The rearrangement links TRBV21-1 to TRBJ2-3; the D segment call TRBD2 is taken from the table without a DNA check. TRBV21-1 is marked as a pseudogene. The sequence was collected from a woman in her 30s in good health and CMV-seropositive. The CDR3 spells CASSPQDVEGRDTQYF. The CDR3, as DNA: TGTGCCAGCAGCCCCCAGGACGTAGAGGGTCGAGATACGCAGTATTTT.